The 14 T cell receptor beta chains given below trace back to one sample, sequenced in a study of blood T cell repertoires in COVID-19 (dated by TCRdb to about 2020). Library preparation was by the immunoSEQ multiplex PCR assay. Entries here come from immuneACCESS through TCRdb and include only in-frame sequences with V and J called. Some clones fail to appear in such tables; in the studies checked, an unresolved V gene covers under half of the shortfall, and the cause of the remainder is unknown. The sample table contains about 300,000 clones; only one count was recorded for 70% to 85% of them. In total, the top ten clones hold more than 1.1% of the sample. The sequencing input was peripheral blood. These TCRs come from a human donor with COVID-19, enrolled during active disease. The donor label of this sample is uncertain.

The chain carries TRBV28 and TRBJ1-6; D not certain. Trimming removed 8 bases at V and 7 bases at J, with 15 bases between. In germline, CDR1 is MDHEN, CDR2 SYDVKM. The CDR3 loop spans 14 amino acids. For the CDR3, the DNA is TGTGCCAGCTCAATGTCCAGTTTAAATTCACCCCTCCACTTT. Its translation: CASSMSSLNSPLHF. Full variable domain (rest looked up from reference TRBV28 and TRBJ1-6): DVKVTQSSRYLVKRTGEKVFLECVQDMDHENMFWYRQDPGLGLRLIYFSYDVKMKEKGDIPEGYSVSREKKERFSLILESASTNQTSMYLCASSMSSLNSPLHFGNGTRLTVT.

The V and J genes are TRBV5-1 and TRBJ2-5, with 9 nucleotides matching TRBD2. CDR1 is SGHRS and CDR2 is YFSETQ in the germline V gene. V lost 4 bases to trimming and J lost 2 bases; unmatched junction nucleotides: 15. CDR3 length: 18 residues. The CDR3 DNA follows: TGCGCCAGCAGCCCTATTCTTACATCTAGCGGGGTACAAGAGACCCAGTACTTC. Residues: CASSPILTSSGVQETQYF.

V usage is TRBV7-2 and J usage is TRBJ2-4, with 10 bases that match TRBD2. The trim removed 1 base at V and 7 bases at J, leaving 10 bases unmatched. The germline V gene has CDR1 SGHTA and CDR2 FQGNSA. This CDR3 comprises 17 residues. The CDR3 region has the DNA TGTGCCAGCAGCTTAGTGGTCGGACTAGCGGAAGGGAACATTCAGTACTTC. Translation: CASSLVVGLAEGNIQYF.

The chain has TRBV7-6 and TRBJ1-3; D perhaps matches TRBD1 (5 bases). CDR1 and CDR2 from the germline V gene are SGHVS and FNYEAQ. V was shortened by 7 bases and J by 0 bases, with 19 bases between the two germline ends. The CDR3 runs 17 residues. The CDR3 nucleotides read TGTGCCAGCAAGTTGGGGGGGTTGACGAGCTCTGGAAACACCATATATTTT. Translation gives CASKLGGLTSSGNTIYF.

Here the CDR3 DNA reads TGTGCCAGCTCACCAATGAACCGGGAGGCCTACAATGAGCAGTTCTTC. Translating gives CASSPMNREAYNEQFF. The V and J genes are TRBV18 and TRBJ2-1; 7 bases are shared with TRBD2. The trim removed 2 bases at V and 2 bases at J, leaving 6 bases unmatched. CDR1 KGHSH and CDR2 LQKENI come from the germline V gene. This CDR3 is built from 16 residues.

The J gene is TRBJ2-5, the V gene TRBV6-2 or TRBV6-3; possibly TRBD2 for D (5 bases). CDR3 length equals 14 residues. V was clipped by 2 bases and J by 4 bases, with 11 bases between them. In germline, CDR1 is MNHEY, CDR2 SVGEGT. DNA for the CDR3: TGTGCCAGCAGTTACGGTGCGGGCCTAGAGACCCAGTACTTC. It yields the protein CASSYGAGLETQYF.

This clone showed up just once. V usage is TRBV28 and J usage is TRBJ2-7; 8 bases agree with TRBD2. The CDR3 totals 13 residues. Germline CDR1 reads MDHEN; CDR2 reads SYDVKM. The CDR3 DNA is TGTGCTCTCAATAGCGGGGAGTCCTACGAGCAGTACTTC. As protein: CALNSGESYEQYF.

The CDR3 coding sequence is TGTGCCTCTACGGGGGGGTTCGGCTACACCTTC. This translates into CASTGGFGYTF. The rearrangement links TRBV3-1 (or the pseudogene TRBV3-2) to TRBJ1-2, with D possibly being TRBD1 (5 bases). Trimming cost V 11 bases and J 8 bases, with 15 bases left between them. The CDR3 length is 11 residues. Germline-derived CDR1 and CDR2 are LGHDT and YNNKEL (reference sequence).

This sequence joins TRBV20-1 and TRBJ2-1; 11 bases align to TRBD1. Trimming removed 5 bases from V and 13 bases from J; junction bases left unmatched: 4. Germline CDR1 DFQATT, CDR2 SNEGSKA (reference sequence). This CDR3 comprises 11 residues. The CDR3 loop reads CSARTGGLQFF. CDR3 in DNA: TGCAGTGCTCGGACAGGGGGCCTTCAGTTCTTC.

The chain couples TRBV2 to TRBJ1-4, with 9 bases aligning to TRBD1. This CDR3 has 16 residues. V lost 5 bases, J lost 5 bases, and 9 bases stayed unmatched. CDR1 is SNHLY, CDR2 FYNNEI, per germline. For the CDR3, the DNA is TGTGCCAGCAGTCCCCTAACCGGGACAGGGAATGAAAAACTGTTTTTT. Protein sequence: CASSPLTGTGNEKLFF.

The chain employs TRBV29-1 and TRBJ1-1; D is uncertain. Germline CDR1 SQVTM, CDR2 ANQGSEA. Trimming removed 7 bases from V and 2 bases from J, with 8 bases in between. The CDR3 totals 11 residues. In DNA form, the CDR3 reads TGCAGCGAGCGCAGTAACACTGAAGCTTTCTTT. This translates into CSERSNTEAFF.

The rearrangement links TRBV7-8 to TRBJ2-7; 10 nucleotides agree with TRBD2. CDR1 and CDR2 from the germline V gene are SGHVS and FQNEAQ. This CDR3 has 20 amino acids. With 4 bases clipped from V and 3 bases from J, the junction kept 21 bases outside the gene matches. The CDR3 DNA is TGTGCCAGCAGCTCACCTCAGGGGGCGATGGGACTAGCGTCTTTCTACGAGCAGTACTTC. Amino acids: CASSSPQGAMGLASFYEQYF.

The V call is TRBV5-1, the J call TRBJ2-7; tentatively, D is TRBD2 (5 bases). The V end was cut by 0 bases, the J end by 2 bases, with 15 bases between. This CDR3 contains 16 residues. Germline V lookup: CDR1 SGHRS, CDR2 YFSETQ. CDR3 protein: CASSLAPGSRTYEQYF. The CDR3 DNA follows: TGCGCCAGCAGCTTGGCGCCGGGATCGCGGACCTACGAGCAGTACTTC.

The J gene is TRBJ2-3, the V gene TRBV2; TRBD2 matches 7 bases. CDR1 and CDR2 from the germline V gene are SNHLY and FYNNEI. This CDR3 is built from 14 residues. After removal of 6 bases from V and 2 bases from J, the junction contained 5 bases not matched to a gene. CDR3 loop: CASRGGVHTDTQYF. The DNA of the CDR3 is TGTGCCAGCAGGGGGGGGGTACACACAGATACGCAGTATTTT.